This T cell receptor (beta chain) emerged from a study of blood T cell repertoires in COVID-19. Study summary: The United States, Italy and Spain supplied acute and convalescent COVID-19 samples. In each case, the material was cDNA or gDNA derived from T cells, B-cell-depleted T cells, or PBMCs.

Original processing notes: Amplifying reference gene primers gave estimates of nucleated cell counts. The data were produced by immunoSEQ multiplex PCR, yet TCRdb's version contains in-frame clones alone and is incomplete. V, J and clone size are taken as reported in that table, and D and trimming were inferred from the DNA itself. Of about 420,000 clones listed, around 90% were seen once; the top ten hold more than 0.7%. Germline lookup yields CDR1 MNHEY and CDR2 SVGAGI. The trim removed 6 bases at V and 4 bases at J, leaving 3 bases unmatched. The length of the CDR3 is 13 residues. This clone was counted between two and nine times. This sample includes further DNA sequences coding for the same CDR3. The Seattle patients joined while their infection was active and were tracked longitudinally afterward.

The chain links TRBV6-5 to TRBJ1-5, with 7 bases that match TRBD1. This clonotype was obtained from a man between 18 and 29 years old with COVID-19, enrolled during active disease. The source material was peripheral blood. CDR3 loop: CASRVTGNQPQHF. The DNA of the CDR3 is TGTGCCAGCAGAGTGACAGGGAATCAGCCCCAGCATTTT.